This paragraph reports one TCR beta chain. Per the study methods: Nucleated cell counts were estimated from reference gene primer amplification. The protocol was immunoSEQ multiplex PCR, while the TCRdb copy is restricted to in-frame clones and leaves out a portion. That table furnishes V, J and clone size, whereas the DNA furnished D and trimming. The sample lists around 200,000 clones, roughly 90% occurring once. The data derive from a study of blood T cell repertoires in COVID-19. Study-level information: Collection of acute and convalescent COVID-19 samples took place in the United States, Italy and Spain. Sample material is recorded as cDNA or gDNA derived from T cells, B-cell-depleted T cells, or PBMCs.

The Seattle site enrolled patients during active infection and followed them longitudinally. The TCR originated in a woman in her sixties with COVID-19, enrolled during active disease. Sequenced sample: peripheral blood.

Written as DNA, the CDR3 is TGTGCCAGCAGCCTAGACCCGAGAGGGGGAAATGGCTACACCTTC. Protein: CASSLDPRGGNGYTF. This chain links TRBV7-2 with TRBJ1-2, with D possibly TRBD1 on 6 matching bases. V lost 5 bases and J lost 6, with 19 bases in between. CDR3 size: 15 residues. The V gene's germline CDR1 is SGHTA and CDR2 FQGNSA.